The 10 T cell receptor beta chains reported below all come from one sample, sequenced in a study of blood T cell repertoires in COVID-19 (dated by TCRdb to 2019 to 2021). The library was prepared using the immunoSEQ multiplex PCR assay. TCRdb obtained this table from immuneACCESS and retained in-frame rearrangements with V and J assigned. These tables miss some clones; where compared with another copy, unresolved V genes account for less than half of the shortfall, and the remainder is unexplained. The sample includes tens of thousands of clones, with more than 60% observed a single time. Approximately 15% of the sample goes to the ten largest clones. Material for sequencing was peripheral blood. These receptors were taken from a woman between 65 and 79 years old with acute or convalescent COVID-19.

The chain uses TRBV7-2 and TRBJ1-6, with 10 nucleotides matching TRBD1. The germline CDR1 and CDR2 sequences are SGHTA and FQGNSA. The CDR3 is made up of 16 amino acids. The trim removed 5 bases at V and 15 bases at J, leaving 16 bases unmatched. In DNA, the CDR3 is TGTGCCAGCAGCCAAACTGGGACAGGGGCCCTCCGGGGCCTCCACTTT. Translation gives CASSQTGTGALRGLHF.

The chain has TRBV7-2 and TRBJ2-1, with 9 bases matching TRBD2. The CDR3 loop spans 17 amino acids. The ends lost 1 base at V and 2 bases at J; junction bases unmatched: 6. Germline CDR1 is SGHTA and CDR2 is FQGNSA. The CDR3 bases are TGTGCCAGCAGCTTAGGGGTCGGCGGGGGGGCCTACAATGAGCAGTTCTTC. Residues: CASSLGVGGGAYNEQFF.

This sequence joins TRBV24-1 and TRBJ2-7; D is unclear. Germline V CDR1 and CDR2: KGHDR, SFDVKD. The ends were cut back, 0 bases at V and 7 bases at J, with 18 bases in the middle. CDR3 length equals 16 residues. As DNA, the CDR3 is TGTGCCACCAGTGATTTGGGCACCCGGTCCCAGCGAGAGCAGTACTTC. Amino acid sequence: CATSDLGTRSQREQYF.

The V gene is TRBV6-5, the J gene TRBJ1-1; maybe TRBD1 (6 bases). V shed 5 bases and J shed 4 bases, with 14 bases lying between them. The CDR3 is made up of 14 amino acids. CDR1 is MNHEY, CDR2 SVGAGI, per germline. The CDR3 DNA is TGTGCCAGCAGTAACTGGCAGGGGTCCACTGAAGCTTTCTTT. This sequence encodes CASSNWQGSTEAFF.

The table lists this clone with a count of one. The chain couples TRBV11-2 to TRBJ1-5, with 7 positions matching TRBD1. This CDR3 has 14 residues. V trimming: 5 bases; J trimming: 6 bases; junction bases outside the gene matches: 7. The germline CDR1 and CDR2 sequences are SGHAT and FQNNGV. This CDR3 is CASSPQTGSQPQHF. Here the CDR3 DNA reads TGTGCCAGCAGCCCTCAGACAGGGAGTCAGCCCCAGCATTTT.

This clone was observed many times. This rearrangement joins TRBV5-4 to TRBJ1-2, with D perhaps TRBD1 (5 bases). The CDR3 has 13 residues. Germline V gene data show CDR1 as SGHNT and CDR2 as YYREEE (reference sequence). V lost 4 bases to trimming and J lost 4 bases, with 11 bases between them. CDR3 sequence reads: CASSGNRFYGYTF. DNA of the CDR3: TGTGCCAGCAGCGGCAACAGGTTCTATGGCTACACCTTC.

This chain links TRBV27 with TRBJ1-6; D perhaps matches TRBD1 (6 bases). The CDR3 has 18 amino acids. Germline V CDR1 and CDR2: MNHEY, SMNVEV (reference sequence). Trimming stripped 5 bases from V and 5 bases from J, with 22 bases between. In nucleotides, the CDR3 is TGTGCCAGCAGTGAGGCCCAGGGGTGGGACGGCCATAATTCACCCCTCCACTTT. Translation: CASSEAQGWDGHNSPLHF.

This clone was counted a single time. This sequence joins TRBV2 and TRBJ1-6; D unresolved. Trimming stripped 3 bases from V and 11 bases from J, with 8 bases between. Germline lookup yields CDR1 SNHLY and CDR2 FYNNEI. This CDR3 has 12 residues. CDR3 amino acids: CASSDPFPPLHF. The CDR3, as DNA: TGTGCCAGCAGTGATCCGTTCCCACCCCTCCACTTT.

The chain joins TRBV9 to TRBJ2-6; 9 bases match TRBD1. V was clipped by 0 bases and J by 3 bases; unmatched bases: 7. Germline V gene lookup returns CDR1 SGDLS and CDR2 YYNGEE. The CDR3 runs 18 residues. CDR3 in amino acids: CASSVGGQGLGGANVLTF. As DNA, the CDR3 is TGTGCCAGCAGCGTAGGCGGACAGGGGTTAGGTGGGGCCAACGTCCTGACTTTC.

This rearrangement joins TRBV10-3 to TRBJ2-3; 14 bases are a match to TRBD2. V trimming: 4 bases; J trimming: 3 bases; junction bases outside the gene matches: 3. This CDR3 region has 16 residues. Germline CDR1 reads ENHRY; CDR2 reads SYGVKD. CDR3 region: CAISGGLAGETDTQYF. The CDR3 DNA sequence: TGTGCCATCAGTGGGGGACTAGCGGGGGAAACAGATACGCAGTATTTT.